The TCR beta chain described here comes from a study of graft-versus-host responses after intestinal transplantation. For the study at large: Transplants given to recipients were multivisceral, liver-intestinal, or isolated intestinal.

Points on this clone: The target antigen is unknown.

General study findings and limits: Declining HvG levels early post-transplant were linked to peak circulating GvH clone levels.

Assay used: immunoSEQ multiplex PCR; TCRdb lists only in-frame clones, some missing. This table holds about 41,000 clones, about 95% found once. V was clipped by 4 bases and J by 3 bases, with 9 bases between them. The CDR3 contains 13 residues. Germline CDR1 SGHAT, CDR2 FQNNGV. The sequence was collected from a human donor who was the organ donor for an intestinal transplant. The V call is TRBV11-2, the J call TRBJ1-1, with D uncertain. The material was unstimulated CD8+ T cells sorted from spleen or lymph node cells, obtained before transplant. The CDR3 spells CASSYGTYTEAFF. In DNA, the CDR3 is TGTGCCAGCAGCTATGGAACCTACACTGAAGCTTTCTTT.